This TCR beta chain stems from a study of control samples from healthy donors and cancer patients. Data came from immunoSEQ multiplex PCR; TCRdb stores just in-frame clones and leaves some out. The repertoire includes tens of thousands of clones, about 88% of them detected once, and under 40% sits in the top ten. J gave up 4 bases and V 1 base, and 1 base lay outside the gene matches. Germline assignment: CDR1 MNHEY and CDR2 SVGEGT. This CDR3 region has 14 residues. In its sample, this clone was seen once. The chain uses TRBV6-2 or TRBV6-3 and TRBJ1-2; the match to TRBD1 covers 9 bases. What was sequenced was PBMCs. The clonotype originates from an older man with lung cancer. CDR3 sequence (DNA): TGTGCCAGCAGTTACTTGGGACAGGGCTATGGCTACACCTTC. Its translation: CASSYLGQGYGYTF.